The sequence of this TCR beta chain was determined in a study of blood T cell repertoires in COVID-19. Looking at the study overall: T cells, B-cell-depleted T cells, or PBMCs provided the cDNA or gDNA that served as material.

In its sample, this clone was seen once. Libraries were prepared by immunoSEQ multiplex PCR; TCRdb keeps only in-frame clonotypes and omits some of them. The sample contains about 120,000 clones, about four fifths of which appear only once. CDR3 length: 11 residues. With 5 bases removed from V and 14 bases from J, the gap between germline ends came to 13 bases. The germline V gene encodes CDR1 SGHVS and CDR2 FQNEAQ. The sequence came from a human donor in a cohort sampled during active COVID-19. The chain has TRBV7-8 and TRBJ2-1; TRBD1 might be the D (6 bases). The sequenced material came from peripheral blood. The CDR3 DNA reads TGTGCCAGCAGCCAAGCAGGGGATGAGTTCTTC. Translating it yields CASSQAGDEFF.